This T cell receptor (beta chain) derives from a study of CD8+CD57+ T cells in acquired aplastic anemia. Only patients with CD8+CD57+ cell expansion on flow cytometry were chosen for sequencing. Patients, without exception, had severe acquired aplastic anemia. Template material for TCR beta VDJ and CDR3 profiling consisted of genomic DNA. TCRdb re-derived calls from the reads in MiXCR, one entry per CDR3 protein. The sample has about 58,000 distinct CDR3 sequences, around 57% seen once; the top ten hold roughly 15%. V was clipped by 3 bases and J by 7 bases, with 15 bases between them. CDR1 and CDR2 from the germline V gene are SQVTM and ANQGSEA. The CDR3 extends over 13 amino acids.

This TCR was recovered from a human donor with aplastic anemia. The V gene is TRBV29-1, the J gene TRBJ1-2; possible D gene TRBD1, 5 bases. Sequenced material: sorted CD4+, CD8+, or CD8+CD57+ T cells (not recorded which) from PBMCs. In nucleotides, the CDR3 is TGCAGCGTTGATAGGGGATCTATACGTGGCTACACCTTC. Translating gives CSVDRGSIRGYTF.